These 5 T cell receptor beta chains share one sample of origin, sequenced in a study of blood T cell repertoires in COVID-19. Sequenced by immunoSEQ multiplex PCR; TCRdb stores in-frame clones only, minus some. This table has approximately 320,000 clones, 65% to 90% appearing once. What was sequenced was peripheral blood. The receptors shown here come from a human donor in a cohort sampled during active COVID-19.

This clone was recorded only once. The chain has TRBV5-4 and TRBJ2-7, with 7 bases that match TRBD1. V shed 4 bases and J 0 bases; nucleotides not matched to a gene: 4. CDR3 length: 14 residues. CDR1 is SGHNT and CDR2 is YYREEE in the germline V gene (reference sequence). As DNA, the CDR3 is TGTGCCAGCAGCCAAGACAGGGTCTCCTACGAGCAGTACTTC. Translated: CASSQDRVSYEQYF.

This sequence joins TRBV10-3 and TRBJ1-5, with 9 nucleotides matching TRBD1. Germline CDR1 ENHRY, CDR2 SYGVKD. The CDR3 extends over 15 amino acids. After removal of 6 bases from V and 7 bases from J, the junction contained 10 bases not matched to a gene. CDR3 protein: CAIRYDRGGGQPQHF. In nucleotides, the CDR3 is TGTGCCATCAGATACGACAGGGGGGGAGGACAGCCCCAGCATTTT.

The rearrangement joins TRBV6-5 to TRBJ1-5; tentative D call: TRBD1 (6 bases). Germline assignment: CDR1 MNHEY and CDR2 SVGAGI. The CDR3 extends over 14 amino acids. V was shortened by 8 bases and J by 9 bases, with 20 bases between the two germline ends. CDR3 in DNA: TGTGCCAGCTTTGAACAGGGAGGGCTCGGGCCCCAGCATTTT. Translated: CASFEQGGLGPQHF.

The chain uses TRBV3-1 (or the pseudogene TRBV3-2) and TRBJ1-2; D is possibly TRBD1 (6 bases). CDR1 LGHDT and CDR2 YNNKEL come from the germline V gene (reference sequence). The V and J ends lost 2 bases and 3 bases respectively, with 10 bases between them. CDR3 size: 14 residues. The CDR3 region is CASSQRGAHYGYTF. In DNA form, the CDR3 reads TGTGCCAGCAGCCAACGGGGGGCTCACTATGGCTACACCTTC.

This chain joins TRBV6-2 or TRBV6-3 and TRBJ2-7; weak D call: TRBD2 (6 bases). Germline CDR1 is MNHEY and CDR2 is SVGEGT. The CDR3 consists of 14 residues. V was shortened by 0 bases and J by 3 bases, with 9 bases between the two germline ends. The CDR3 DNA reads TGTGCCAGCAGTTACTCAGTGGGGGGCTACGAGCAGTACTTC. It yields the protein CASSYSVGGYEQYF.